Described below is a single TCR beta chain sequence and its context. Its antigen is not known. The source of the sample is a study of T cell repertoires in cytomegalovirus infection. Overall study: An indication of both CMV infection and matching HLA type came from public TCR beta signatures.

Germline V gene data show CDR1 as SEHNR and CDR2 as FQNEAQ (reference sequence). The CDR3 sequence is 14 residues long. The V end was cut by 5 bases, the J end by 0 bases, with 10 bases between. Study observations and caveats: People with CMV and the relevant HLA were identified by cumulative public TCR beta family frequency. There were HLA-C-restricted CMV-specific TCR beta clonotypes dominating the ex vivo response.

One entry per CDR3 protein results from TCRdb running MiXCR on the reads. The profile shows approximately 260,000 distinct CDR3 sequences, 15% to 20% of them singletons. The chain employs TRBV7-9 and TRBJ2-5; D remains unclear. The receptor was isolated from a human donor in good health (CMV status not recorded). Some clones in this sample may be carry-over from other donors' samples. The sequenced sample was CD8+ T cells from PBMCs. The CDR3 sequence is CASSDFSNQETQYF. CDR3 DNA sequence: TGTGCCAGCAGCGACTTCTCGAACCAAGAGACCCAGTACTTC. Together with reference TRBV7-9 and TRBJ2-5, the CDR3 gives the full variable domain: DTGVSQNPRHKITKRGQNVTFRCDPISEHNRLYWYRQTLGQGPEFLTYFQNEAQLEKSRLLSDRFSAERPKGSFSTLEIQRTEQGDSAMYLCASSDFSNQETQYFGPGTRLLVL.